These T cell receptor beta chains were read from a single sample in a study of persistence of HIV-infected CD4 T cells. These receptors lack a known antigen. Clones were sequenced by immunoSEQ multiplex PCR, and TCRdb holds only the in-frame ones, with some missing. The sample yields tens of thousands of clones, roughly 82% seen once. Material: CD4+ T cells sorted from PBMCs after approximately 19-hour stimulation, obtained from a patient who received antiretroviral therapy. The source of these receptors is an adult woman with HIV who was CMV-seropositive. Each CDR3 is given with its conserved first and last residue. A D gene is named only where the DNA matches it firmly. The listing skips clone size in some rows; elsewhere it reads once, few, many or a size class.

- | TRBJ2-7 | TRBD1 | TRBV15 | TGTGCCACCAGCAGAGTAGCGGGACAGGGGGCCGAGCAGTACTTC | CATSRVAGQGAEQYF
- | TRBJ1-5 | - | TRBV12-3/TRBV12-4 | TGTGCCAGCAGTTTTCAGGATCAGCCCCAGCATTTT | CASSFQDQPQHF
- | TRBJ2-1 | TRBD2 | TRBV4-3 | TGCGCCAGCAGTCGCCTCAAGCGGGGGGTGTTCAATGAGCAGTTCTTC | CASSRLKRGVFNEQFF
- | TRBJ1-1 | TRBD1 | TRBV10-3 | TGTGCCATCAGTCCTGGACAGGGCGTCGCTGAAGCTTTCTTT | CAISPGQGVAEAFF
- | TRBJ2-1 | TRBD1 | TRBV27 | TGTGCCAGCAGTCGTACTTCGACAGGGTCATACAATGAGCAGTTCTTC | CASSRTSTGSYNEQFF
- | TRBJ2-1 | TRBD1 | TRBV5-8 | TGTGCCAGCAGCTTGGTTGGGACAGGCATCAATGAGCAGTTCTTC | CASSLVGTGINEQFF
once | TRBJ2-7 | TRBD1 | TRBV7-2 | TGTGCCAGCAGCCCGGGACAGGAGAGCTCCTACGAGCAGTACTTC | CASSPGQESSYEQYF
- | TRBJ2-7 | - | TRBV28 | TGTGCCAGCAGTTCCACAGGGATCACATCCGAGCAGTACTTC | CASSSTGITSEQYF
- | TRBJ1-1 | - | TRBV6-2/TRBV6-3 | TGTGCCAGCAGTTACCTCAGGGAAGGCACTGAAGCTTTCTTT | CASSYLREGTEAFF
- | TRBJ1-5 | - | TRBV2 | TGTGCCACCAAGGGAGGGTCCGCCCTACAGCCCCAGCATTTT | CATKGGSALQPQHF
- | TRBJ1-1 | - | TRBV29-1 | TGCAGCGGAACAGGGAAGGGCACTGAAGCTTTCTTT | CSGTGKGTEAFF
- | TRBJ1-1 | - | TRBV9 | TGTGCCAGCAGCGAGTCGTTCATGAACACTGAAGCTTTCTTT | CASSESFMNTEAFF
few | TRBJ1-5 | - | TRBV28 | TGTGCCAGCAGCTTAGGGAGAAATCAGCCCCAGCATTTT | CASSLGRNQPQHF
- | TRBJ2-7 | - | TRBV12-5 | TGTGCTAGTGGTTTGGCGGGCGAGCAGTACTTC | CASGLAGEQYF
- | TRBJ1-5 | - | TRBV10-2 | TGCGCCAGCAGATCAGCCGGGACTACGGCGAGCAATCAGCCCCAGCATTTT | CASRSAGTTASNQPQHF
- | TRBJ2-7 | - | TRBV6-5 | TGTGCCAGCGCACCGAGGAGTAACTACGAGCAGTACTTC | CASAPRSNYEQYF
- | TRBJ2-7 | - | TRBV14 | TGTGCCAGCAGCCAAGTCCGGACAGTCTTCTACGAGCAGTACTTC | CASSQVRTVFYEQYF
- | TRBJ2-5 | - | TRBV9 | TGTGCCAGCAGACCAGACGGTGCTAGAGAAGAGACCCAGTACTTC | CASRPDGAREETQYF
- | TRBJ1-1 | TRBD1 | TRBV27 | TGTGCCAGCAGTTTATTCCGCCGGGGGACAGGACCGAACACTGAAGCTTTCTTT | CASSLFRRGTGPNTEAFF
- | TRBJ2-3 | TRBD1 | TRBV28 | TGTGCCAGCAGTCCGAGACAGGGGAAGTTTCCAGATACGCAGTATTTT | CASSPRQGKFPDTQYF
- | TRBJ2-1 | - | TRBV7-3 | TGTGCCAGCAGCTTTAGAGGACAGAACCCCTACAATGAGCAGTTCTTC | CASSFRGQNPYNEQFF
- | TRBJ1-2 | - | TRBV3-1/TRBV3-2 | TGTGCCAGCAGCCATGCCCAGGGTGGGGGCTACACCTTC | CASSHAQGGGYTF
once | TRBJ1-6 | - | TRBV5-1 | TGCGCCAGCAGCTTGGTGAGCTCCTATAATTCACCCCTCCACTTT | CASSLVSSYNSPLHF
- | TRBJ2-1 | TRBD2 | TRBV6-1 | TGTGCCAGCAGTGAACTAGCGGGAGCTGTGAATGAGCAGTTCTTC | CASSELAGAVNEQFF
- | TRBJ2-7 | - | TRBV3-1/TRBV3-2 | TGTGCCAGCAGCCAAGGGGCCGAGCAGTACTTC | CASSQGAEQYF
- | TRBJ2-1 | TRBD2 | TRBV19 | TGTGCCAGTACCTCCCGGAGGCTAGCGGGAGAGAACAATGAGCAGTTCTTC | CASTSRRLAGENNEQFF
- | TRBJ1-1 | TRBD1 | TRBV6-5 | TGTGCCAGCAGACCGACAGGGGGGACCACTGAAGCTTTCTTT | CASRPTGGTTEAFF
- | TRBJ1-2 | - | TRBV29-1 | TGCAGCGTTGAGGAGACAAGAGACAACTATGGCTACACCTTC | CSVEETRDNYGYTF
- | TRBJ1-2 | - | TRBV7-9 | TGTGCCAGCAGCATATCCGGGGGCATCGGGGCAAACTATGGCTACACCTTC | CASSISGGIGANYGYTF
- | TRBJ1-1 | - | TRBV19 | TGTGCCACTTTTGAGAACACTGAAGCTTTCTTT | CATFENTEAFF
- | TRBJ1-4 | - | TRBV2 | TGTGCCAGCAGTGAAAGTTGGGGGGTTAGAAGTGAAAAACTGTTTTTT | CASSESWGVRSEKLFF
once | TRBJ2-4 | - | TRBV6-5 | TGTGCCAGCACCAAGGGGGGCTTTAGCTACTTC | CASTKGGFSYF
- | TRBJ2-2 | TRBD1 | TRBV19 | TGTGCCAGTCACAGGGGGGCGAACACCGGGGAGCTGTTTTTT | CASHRGANTGELFF
- | TRBJ1-2 | - | TRBV30 | TGTGCCTGGAGTACCGGGTGGGAGGGAAATGGCTACACCTTC | CAWSTGWEGNGYTF
- | TRBJ2-3 | - | TRBV5-5 | TGTGCCAGCAGCTTACCTACGGGACGATCAACAGATACGCAGTATTTT | CASSLPTGRSTDTQYF
- | TRBJ1-6 | TRBD1 | TRBV6-2/TRBV6-3 | TGTGCCAGCAGTTACTCGTCCGTTCAGGGGGCACCCCTCCACTTT | CASSYSSVQGAPLHF
- | TRBJ1-1 | - | TRBV12-3/TRBV12-4 | TGTGCCAGCAGTTTGGACAGTTTTTCCGAAGCTTTCTTT | CASSLDSFSEAFF
- | TRBJ1-3 | - | TRBV7-2 | TGTGCCAGCAGCCTAGGTAGATTACAGGGAGGTGGAAACACCATATATTTT | CASSLGRLQGGGNTIYF
few | TRBJ1-5 | - | TRBV7-2 | TGTGCCAGCAGCCCCAACCTGGGGAATCAGCCCCAGCATTTT | CASSPNLGNQPQHF
- | TRBJ1-1 | TRBD1 | TRBV7-9 | TGTGCCAGCAGCTTAGGTTGGGACAGAGAAGCTTTCTTT | CASSLGWDREAFF
- | TRBJ1-2 | - | TRBV19 | TGTGCCAGTAGTATTGGGGGGCCATCGGATGGCTACACCTTC | CASSIGGPSDGYTF
- | TRBJ1-6 | - | TRBV6-5 | TGTGCCAGCAGTCCCCAGGGGCCGTATAATTCACCCCTCCACTTT | CASSPQGPYNSPLHF
- | TRBJ2-7 | - | TRBV14 | TGTGCCAGCAGCCCAGGTCCGGTGGGGCAGTACTTC | CASSPGPVGQYF
- | TRBJ2-7 | - | TRBV5-1 | TGCGCCAGCAGCTTGGCCGGGACCGGGGGTTTCCACGAGCAGTACTTC | CASSLAGTGGFHEQYF
few | TRBJ1-1 | - | TRBV3-1/TRBV3-2 | TGTGCCAGCAGCCACCACACAGAAGACACTGAAGCTTTCTTT | CASSHHTEDTEAFF
- | TRBJ1-2 | - | TRBV12-3/TRBV12-4 | TGTGCCAGCAGTTTAGAACTCCTCTATGGCTACACCTTC | CASSLELLYGYTF
once | TRBJ2-7 | - | TRBV7-8 | TGTGCCAGCAGCCCGAGAAGGACACCTCACGAGCAGTACTTC | CASSPRRTPHEQYF
- | TRBJ1-1 | - | TRBV29-1 | TGCAGCGTTGTTAAAAGTGGCACTGAAGCTTTCTTT | CSVVKSGTEAFF
- | TRBJ1-5 | - | TRBV29-1 | TGCAGCGTTGAAGAGAACTCCAATCAGCCCCAGCATTTT | CSVEENSNQPQHF
- | TRBJ1-4 | TRBD1 | TRBV2 | TGTGCCAGCATTAGGGACAGGGCGTCGGAAAAACTGTTTTTT | CASIRDRASEKLFF
once | TRBJ1-4 | - | TRBV6-5 | TGTGCCAGCAACGGCCTTTCCGCCACTAATGAAAAACTGTTTTTT | CASNGLSATNEKLFF
- | TRBJ2-3 | TRBD2 | TRBV28 | TGTGCCAGCAGTTACGGTAGCGGGAGCGCAGATACGCAGTATTTT | CASSYGSGSADTQYF
- | TRBJ2-7 | - | TRBV7-2 | TGTGCCAGCAGCTTAGGAGGGTCCGCCTACGAGCAGTACTTC | CASSLGGSAYEQYF
- | TRBJ1-5 | - | TRBV29-1 | TGCAGCGTTGGTTGGGGGTCCAATCAGCCCCAGCATTTT | CSVGWGSNQPQHF